This TCR beta chain stems from a study of T cells in Graves' hyperthyroidism and ophthalmopathy. V shed 4 bases, J shed 10 bases, and the junction held 11 bases outside the gene matches. The CDR3 covers 15 residues. The germline V gene has CDR1 SGHTA and CDR2 FQGTGA. In its sample, this clonotype was seen many times. What it binds is unknown. The CDR3 regions of TCR beta were amplified from RNA transcripts. The primer set for the first-round RT-PCR of the TCR CDR3 was HTBI. TCRdb re-called the multiplex PCR reads through MiXCR, storing one row per CDR3 protein. The table includes about 480,000 distinct CDR3 sequences, around an eighth detected once. Notes on the study in general: By a 13 V-J model, ophthalmopathy was set apart from stable hyperthyroidism. The model made its ophthalmopathy prediction, and onset followed a median roughly 6.5 months later.

Stable disease denoted Graves' hyperthyroidism without ophthalmopathy progression within 18 months. Fresh peripheral blood, about 9.9 ml, yielded the PBMCs. The sequence was collected from a woman aged 18-29 years with Graves' hyperthyroidism. This chain connects TRBV7-3 to TRBJ2-1; TRBD1 matches at 9 bases. The sequenced sample was blood. CDR3 nucleotides: TGTGCCAGCAGCTCCGGGACAGGGCGGTCCAACGAGCAGTTCTTC. It specifies CASSSGTGRSNEQFF.